The 21 T cell receptor beta chains presented below share a single source sample, sequenced in a study of T cell responses to AZD1222 COVID-19 vaccine. Libraries were prepared by immunoSEQ multiplex PCR; TCRdb keeps only in-frame clonotypes and omits some of them. The data hold more than 95,000 clones, with 75% to 90% observed a single time. Sequences were derived from peripheral blood, sampled on day 0 of MenACWY control vaccination. The receptor source for this set is an adult in good health.

This chain links TRBV5-6 with TRBJ2-1; TRBD2 might be the D (7 bases). Trimming removed 4 bases from V and 2 bases from J, with 10 bases in between. The CDR3 extends over 14 amino acids. Per germline, CDR1 SGHDT and CDR2 YYEEEE. CDR3 coding DNA: TGTGCCAGCAGCCCCGGGGGGCCCTACAATGAGCAGTTCTTC. This translates into CASSPGGPYNEQFF.

V usage is TRBV2 and J usage is TRBJ1-2, with TRBD1 identical over 10 bases. Germline CDR1 is SNHLY and CDR2 is FYNNEI. J lost 2 bases, V lost 5 bases, and 5 bases had no gene match. CDR3 length: 15 residues. The CDR3 sequence is CASSPDRGQNYGYTF. CDR3 DNA sequence: TGTGCCAGCAGTCCCGACAGGGGGCAAAACTATGGCTACACCTTC.

The rearrangement links TRBV28 to TRBJ1-2, with TRBD1 matching 7 bases. Trimming took 5 bases from V and 4 from J; bases not matched to a gene: 10. The CDR3 spans 15 residues. Germline assignment: CDR1 MDHEN and CDR2 SYDVKM. This CDR3 reads CASSGTDPGAYGYTF. In nucleotides, the CDR3 is TGTGCCAGCAGTGGGACAGATCCGGGAGCCTATGGCTACACCTTC.

The chain recombines TRBV4-1 with TRBJ2-5; 11 positions match TRBD2. The CDR3 covers 14 residues. Germline values: CDR1 MGHRA, CDR2 YSYEKL. Trimming removed 5 bases from V and 3 bases from J; junction bases left unmatched: 2. Here the CDR3 reads CASSEGLAEETQYF. Here the CDR3 DNA reads TGCGCCAGCAGCGAGGGACTAGCGGAAGAGACCCAGTACTTC.

The V and J genes are TRBV20-1 and TRBJ2-1; 7 bases fit TRBD1. The V gene end was trimmed by 7 bases and the J gene end by 13 bases; junction bases not matched to a gene: 10. This CDR3 is built from 11 residues. In germline, CDR1 is DFQATT, CDR2 SNEGSKA (reference sequence). Written as DNA, the CDR3 is TGCAGTGGCTACAGGGGAGAGGGTCAGTTCTTC. Amino acid sequence: CSGYRGEGQFF.

This clone was detected a few times. The chain employs TRBV27 and TRBJ1-6; 7 positions agree with TRBD1. CDR3 length: 15 amino acids. In germline, CDR1 is MNHEY, CDR2 SMNVEV (reference sequence). The J segment lost 3 bases and the V segment lost 7 bases, leaving 6 bases of the junction unmatched. CDR3 sequence: CASTLNRGYNSPLHF. CDR3 sequence (DNA): TGTGCCAGCACCCTCAACAGGGGCTATAATTCACCCCTCCACTTT.

This chain links TRBV7-2 with TRBJ2-7; 10 nucleotides match TRBD2. The J segment lost 6 bases and the V segment lost 1 base, leaving 12 bases of the junction unmatched. The CDR3 spans 17 residues. CDR1 is SGHTA and CDR2 is FQGNSA in the germline V gene. CDR3 coding DNA: TGTGCCAGCAGCTTAGTAGTGGCTAGCGGGGGCTGGGGCGAGCAGTACTTC. Its translation: CASSLVVASGGWGEQYF.

V is TRBV6-5 and J is TRBJ1-2, with TRBD1 matching 7 bases. Trimming took 6 bases from V and 8 from J; bases not matched to a gene: 9. The CDR3 has 13 residues. Germline CDR1 and CDR2: MNHEY and SVGAGI. CDR3 sequence: CASSAGTVGGYTF. CDR3 bases: TGTGCCAGCAGCGCCGGGACAGTGGGCGGCTACACCTTC.

This chain connects TRBV11-2 to TRBJ1-1; TRBD1 aligns across 7 bases. The CDR3 contains 18 residues. Germline V gene lookup returns CDR1 SGHAT and CDR2 FQNNGV. V lost 2 bases, J lost 8 bases, and 20 bases stayed unmatched. The CDR3 loop reads CASSLRVARGITLTEAFF. The DNA of the CDR3 is TGTGCCAGCAGCTTAAGGGTGGCCAGGGGGATAACTCTGACCGAAGCTTTCTTT. The full variable domain, rest sourced from reference TRBV11-2 and TRBJ1-1, is EAGVAQSPRYKIIEKRQSVAFWCNPISGHATLYWYQQILGQGPKLLIQFQNNGVVDDSQLPKDRFSAERLKGVDSTLKIQPAKLEDSAVYLCASSLRVARGITLTEAFFGQGTRLTVV.

The rearrangement joins TRBV9 to TRBJ1-4; TRBD1 matches 7 bases. The CDR3 runs to 15 residues. Trimming cost V 3 bases and J 7 bases; bases outside gene matches: 9. Per germline, CDR1 SGDLS and CDR2 YYNGEE. The CDR3 here is CASSAQTGYGEKLFF. In nucleotides, the CDR3 is TGTGCCAGCAGCGCCCAGACAGGGTATGGTGAAAAACTGTTTTTT. The entire variable domain, with the rest obtained from reference TRBV9 and TRBJ1-4, is as follows: DSGVTQTPKHLITATGQRVTLRCSPRSGDLSVYWYQQSLDQGLQFLIQYYNGEERAKGNILERFSAQQFPDLHSELNLSSLELGDSALYFCASSAQTGYGEKLFFGSGTQLSVL.

In nucleotides, the CDR3 is TGTGCCAGCAGCTTGGCGGGGCGATACGAGCAGTACTTC. It specifies CASSLAGRYEQYF. V gene TRBV11-2 combines with J gene TRBJ2-7, with D possibly TRBD2 on 6 matching bases. CDR1 is SGHAT and CDR2 is FQNNGV in the germline V gene. The CDR3 has 13 residues. V was pared by 3 bases and J by 4 bases, with 10 bases between.

The V call is TRBV4-1, the J call TRBJ2-3, with 8 bases fitting TRBD2. Germline CDR1 and CDR2: MGHRA and YSYEKL. The CDR3 is 15 residues long. V was clipped by 1 base and J by 3 bases; unmatched bases: 3. The CDR3 DNA reads as TGCGCCAGCAGCCAAGTCCCTAGCGGGACAGATACGCAGTATTTT. It yields the protein CASSQVPSGTDTQYF.

The J gene is TRBJ2-1, the V gene TRBV19; 8 nucleotides align to TRBD2. The junction had 12 bases not matched to a gene; V was cut back by 7 bases and J by 10 bases. Germline V gives CDR1 LNHDA, CDR2 SQIVND (reference sequence). The CDR3 consists of 14 residues. The chain's CDR3 is CASKFRGGWREQFF. In DNA, the CDR3 is TGTGCCAGTAAGTTCCGGGGGGGCTGGCGGGAGCAGTTCTTC.

V and J are TRBV28 and TRBJ1-3; 7 nucleotides match TRBD1. The CDR3 sequence is 16 residues long. V shed 5 bases, J shed 0 bases, and the junction held 7 bases outside the gene matches. The germline V gene encodes CDR1 MDHEN and CDR2 SYDVKM. DNA of the CDR3: TGTGCCAGCAGTCCTCCGGGACAGATCTCTGGAAACACCATATATTTT. Amino acids: CASSPPGQISGNTIYF.

This clone was recorded only once. This chain joins TRBV4-1 and TRBJ2-7; D is possibly TRBD1 (6 bases). The CDR3 has 16 residues. Germline lookup yields CDR1 MGHRA and CDR2 YSYEKL. Trimming stripped 1 base from V and 3 bases from J, with 16 bases between. CDR3 region: CASSQVMKGDGYEQYF. CDR3 DNA sequence: TGCGCCAGCAGCCAAGTTATGAAGGGGGACGGCTACGAGCAGTACTTC.

This chain uses TRBV5-1 with TRBJ2-7; D assignment may be TRBD1 or TRBD2 (6 bases each). Trimming left V 6 bases short and J 0 bases short, with 19 bases between. Germline CDR1 reads SGHRS; CDR2 reads YFSETQ. CDR3 length: 16 residues. CDR3 loop: CASKQEGWGASYEQYF. The CDR3 nucleotides read TGCGCCAGCAAACAAGAAGGGTGGGGGGCCTCCTACGAGCAGTACTTC.

The V and J genes are TRBV6-1 and TRBJ2-3, with TRBD2 matching over 11 bases. Trimming took 4 bases from V and 3 from J; bases not matched to a gene: 6. This CDR3 is built from 16 residues. CDR1 and CDR2 from the germline V gene are MNHNS and SASEGT. The CDR3 protein is CASSALAGGLTDTQYF. The DNA for the CDR3 is TGTGCCAGCAGTGCCTTAGCGGGGGGGCTAACAGATACGCAGTATTTT.

V and J are TRBV27 and TRBJ1-5, with D possibly being TRBD1 (5 bases). CDR1 is MNHEY, CDR2 SMNVEV, per germline (reference sequence). CDR3 length: 12 amino acids. Deletions cut 5 bases from V and 3 bases from J, with 5 bases between. The chain's CDR3 is CASSGTNQPQHF. CDR3 DNA: TGTGCCAGCAGTGGGACCAATCAGCCCCAGCATTTT.

The CDR3 loop reads CASSLQTSGGPQYF. For the CDR3, the DNA is TGTGCCAGCAGTTTACAAACTAGCGGGGGGCCCCAGTACTTC. This chain connects TRBV27 to TRBJ2-5; 12 bases are a match to TRBD2. After removal of 2 bases from V and 9 bases from J, the junction contained 4 bases not matched to a gene. CDR1 is MNHEY, CDR2 SMNVEV, per germline (reference sequence). The CDR3 has 14 amino acids.

The chain employs TRBV19 and TRBJ1-2, with TRBD1 matching 7 bases. Germline V CDR1 and CDR2: LNHDA, SQIVND (reference sequence). The CDR3 runs to 15 residues. The trim removed 6 bases at V and 0 bases at J, leaving 7 bases unmatched. The CDR3 DNA follows: TGTGCCAGTAGGGGACAGCATCGTACTAACTATGGCTACACCTTC. It specifies CASRGQHRTNYGYTF.

This clone is a singleton in its sample. The rearrangement uses TRBV29-1 and TRBJ1-2, with 7 bases fitting TRBD1. CDR1 and CDR2 from the germline V gene are SQVTM and ANQGSEA. Unmatched junction bases numbered 12, after V lost 1 base and J lost 4 bases. CDR3 length: 16 residues. CDR3 region: CSVEGGPSQGSYGYTF. The CDR3 DNA follows: TGCAGCGTTGAAGGCGGTCCGTCACAGGGGAGCTATGGCTACACCTTC.